This T cell receptor beta chain was identified during a study of blood T cell repertoires in COVID-19. Background on the study: Researchers got acute and convalescent COVID-19 samples from the United States, Italy and Spain. T cells, B-cell-depleted T cells, or PBMCs supplied cDNA or gDNA.

Germline CDR1 is SGHTA and CDR2 is FQGNSA. V lost 5 bases and J lost 4; bases outside the gene matches: 2. The CDR3 runs to 14 residues. As originally analysed: Scientists estimated how many nucleated cells there were by amplifying reference gene primers. TCRdb keeps only in-frame clones here, not all; method: immunoSEQ multiplex PCR. D and trimming come from the DNA, and the V and J calls and clone size come from that table. The sample lists roughly 190,000 clones; about 93% were seen once. The chain joins TRBV7-2 to TRBJ2-5; 12 bases match TRBD1. The receptor was derived from a man aged 50 or older with acute or convalescent COVID-19. The sample comprised peripheral blood. This CDR3 is CASSRDRGRETQYF. As DNA, the CDR3 is TGTGCCAGCAGCCGGGACAGGGGGCGAGAGACCCAGTACTTC.